Detailed here is one T cell receptor beta chain. What it binds is unknown. The sample comes from a study of post-analysis software for immune sequencing data. Study overall: The study covered relapsing-remitting, secondary progressive and progressive-relapsing courses of multiple sclerosis. Overall study findings and caveats: Samples from a shared batch, those prepared together, strongly co-clustered by F measure. There were five or six TRBV segments more frequent in patients than controls, and TRBV5-6, TRBV5-1 and TRBV20-1 were among them. The normalized Chao1 diversity of multiple sclerosis patients was significantly lower than that of controls.

Each TCR beta cDNA library carried unique molecular identifiers. When about 0.9 to 11 million T cells were used, they gave a few hundred thousand cDNA molecules. TCRdb reprocessed the PCR reads via MiXCR and lists one record per CDR3 protein. The sample contains around 400,000 distinct CDR3 sequences, around 37% of which appear only once. CDR3 length: 17 amino acids. With 4 bases removed from V and 5 bases from J, the gap between germline ends came to 22 bases. Germline V lookup: CDR1 SGHRS, CDR2 YFSETQ. Sequenced input: blood. The rearrangement links TRBV5-1 to TRBJ2-1; D might be TRBD2 (6 bases). The sequence was collected from a girl between 10 and 17 years old with multiple sclerosis. The CDR3 DNA follows: TGCGCCAGCAGCCAGCAACGGATTTCCCGGGAGCACAATGAGCAGTTCTTC. The encoded protein is CASSQQRISREHNEQFF.